Listed below are T cell receptor beta chains from one sample, sequenced in a study of blood T cell repertoires in COVID-19. TCRdb's table, derived via immunoSEQ multiplex PCR, lists solely in-frame clones and lacks some. The sample lists 300,000 to 400,000 clones; about 87% were seen once. Sequenced material: peripheral blood. The source of these receptors is a woman between 45 and 60 years old with COVID-19, enrolled during active disease. CDR3s include the opening cysteine and the closing phenylalanine or tryptophan.

V | CDR3
TRBV6-4 | CASRQGVNTEAFF
TRBV27 | CASSSPPQWEQYF
TRBV5-6 | CASSLVTSTDTQYF
TRBV5-1 | CASSLTPWLAGGTGELFF
TRBV19 | CASSIRLTGGSSGANVLTF
TRBV18 | CASSPLATRQGYNSPLHF
TRBV27 | CASRGGQGPNQPQHF
TRBV2 | CASSDPSTDTQYF
TRBV7-3 | CASSLGSGLAGATYQETQYF
TRBV28 | CASSLFRDRKTDTQYF
TRBV20-1 | CSARLSVTQYF
TRBV5-4 | CASSLGGNRGVGETQYF
TRBV14 | CASSQDRARGSPLHF
TRBV19 | CASSPQVAGEQYF
TRBV5-1 | CASSLAAGGITYEQYF
TRBV10-1 | CASSEGTFIDEQFF
TRBV27 | CASSLHDRGRETQYF
TRBV5-1 | CASSPDTYEQYF
TRBV6-2/TRBV6-3 | CASSISGSPPETQYF
TRBV7-6 | CASSPTSWSSYNEQFF
TRBV5-1 | CASSLRGLDRNEQFF
TRBV18 | CASSLPGGLETQYF
TRBV24-1 | CATSVRDSSYNEQFF
TRBV5-1 | CASSLSSVSSGNTIYF
TRBV7-2 | CASSSRLGYNEQFF
TRBV13 | CASSDQGTGNEQYF
TRBV4-1 | CASSQETAYYEQYF
TRBV19 | CASSIVAGNYEQYF
TRBV2 | CASSSSMNTEAFF
TRBV29-1 | CSVDRAGGGQYF
TRBV20-1 | CSASSGSSYNSPLHF
TRBV11-2 | CASSFPGSGETQYF
TRBV6-6 | CASRDNRSPQQYF
TRBV5-1 | CASSREGETQYF
TRBV30 | CAWATILARRAGELFF
TRBV5-1 | CASRISLAGERHEQYF
TRBV4-1 | CASSPDRGLRNQPQHF
TRBV3-1/TRBV3-2 | CASSPIGEGYTYEQYF
TRBV12-5 | CASGFSLRGLAGGKAVYNEQFF
TRBV5-1 | CASSVTGGDQPQHF
TRBV2 | CASSEFRTRGSNQPQHF
TRBV6-5 | CASNTGGVPNTEAFF
TRBV5-1 | CASSLEAGNYGYTF
TRBV28 | CASSGHESGANVLTF
TRBV5-1 | CASRTGGLSYEQYF
TRBV24-1 | CATSEDRTSGYNEQFF
TRBV7-9 | CASSLMEGSSYEQYF
TRBV7-8 | CASSLKGSSYNSPLHF
TRBV27 | CASSSGLAVNTGELFF
TRBV24-1 | CATSDSTGKNTEAFF